What follows are 14 T cell receptor beta chains derived from one specimen sequenced in a study of Graves' ophthalmopathy and Graves' hyperthyroidism. Amplification of TCR beta CDR3 regions used RNA transcripts. The library came from an HTBI-primed first-round RT-PCR and a second-round multiplex PCR. TCRdb called the multiplex PCR reads again in MiXCR, with one record for every CDR3 protein. The table shows 500,000 to 700,000 distinct CDR3 sequences, with approximately 21% occurring only once. The sample was peripheral blood. These receptors were obtained from a woman aged 18-29 years with stable Graves' hyperthyroidism. Some clones in this sample may be carry-over from other donors' samples.

At least ten counts were recorded for this clonotype. V usage is TRBV6-1 and J usage is TRBJ1-5; TRBD1 aligns across 7 bases. Losses at the gene ends were 5 bases for V and 5 bases for J; bases not matched to a gene: 9. The germline CDR1 and CDR2 sequences are MNHNS and SASEGT. This CDR3 spans 15 amino acids. As DNA, the CDR3 is TGTGCCAGCAGTAAAACCGGGACAGCCTATCAGCCCCAGCATTTT. Its translation: CASSKTGTAYQPQHF.

Ten or more counts support this clonotype. Its ends do not fully match the called genes, so a read error is possible. The chain has TRBV20-1 and TRBJ1-1; D is unresolved. The germline V gene has CDR1 DFQATT and CDR2 SNEGSKA (reference sequence). This CDR3 has 11 amino acids. This CDR3 reads CSARAPSDAFF. In DNA form, the CDR3 reads TGCAGTGCTAGAGCCCCATCTGATGCTTTCTTT.

This clonotype was counted many times. This chain joins TRBV30 and TRBJ1-1, with D hard to call. Germline assignment: CDR1 GTSNPN and CDR2 SVGIG (reference sequence). The V end lost 0 bases, the J end lost 1 base, and 6 bases lay between the germline ends. This CDR3 spans 13 amino acids. The DNA for the CDR3 is TGTGCCTGGAGTGTGGTGGCGAACACTGAAGCTTTCTTT. It translates to CAWSVVANTEAFF.

The rearrangement joins TRBV15 to TRBJ2-5, with a weak D call TRBD2 (6 bases). CDR1 LNHNV and CDR2 YYDKDF come from the germline V gene (reference sequence). The CDR3 spans 15 residues. Trimming took 0 bases from V and 2 from J, leaving 10 bases between them. CDR3 bases: TGTGCCACCAGCAGAGATAGCGGCAAACAAGAGACCCAGTACTTC. It translates to CATSRDSGKQETQYF.

This clonotype was counted at least ten times. The chain has TRBV28 and TRBJ1-2; 10 positions agree with TRBD1. This CDR3 is 16 amino acids long. Germline V lookup: CDR1 MDHEN, CDR2 SYDVKM. Losses at the gene ends were 6 bases for V and 6 bases for J; bases not matched to a gene: 13. CDR3 bases: TGTGCCAGCAGACACACCCCGGGACAGGGGCGCGATGGCTACACCTTC. Translating it yields CASRHTPGQGRDGYTF.

This clonotype appeared a single time. This chain connects TRBV28 to TRBJ2-7, with 7 bases identical to TRBD1. V lost 7 bases, J lost 0 bases, and 6 bases stayed unmatched. This CDR3 is 14 amino acids long. Germline CDR1 reads MDHEN; CDR2 reads SYDVKM. The CDR3 sequence: CASTGQANSYEQYF. In DNA form, the CDR3 reads TGTGCCAGCACTGGACAGGCGAACTCCTACGAGCAGTACTTC.

The V and J genes are TRBV12-3 or TRBV12-4 and TRBJ1-1; D ambiguous. Trimming stripped 3 bases from V and 2 bases from J, with 13 bases between. This CDR3 is 15 amino acids long. CDR3 sequence reads: CASSFGTPLNTEAFF. CDR3 in DNA: TGTGCCAGCAGTTTCGGCACTCCTTTAAACACTGAAGCTTTCTTT.

A note on this clonotype: A single base separates this from a much larger clone, so it may be a read error. The conserved final phenylalanine or tryptophan is absent from the CDR3, which likely points to a read error. The V and J genes are TRBV7-9 and TRBJ2-7; D may be TRBD1 or TRBD2 (5 bases each). V was trimmed by 1 base and J by 0 bases, leaving 10 bases between them. This CDR3 is built from 15 residues. Per the germline V gene, CDR1 is SEHNR and CDR2 is FQNEAQ (reference sequence). CDR3 loop: CASSLVGTGSYEQYL. CDR3 bases: TGTGCCAGCAGCTTAGTGGGGACGGGCTCCTACGAGCAGTACCTC.

This clonotype was seen repeatedly, ten times or more. The chain uses TRBV11-2 and TRBJ1-2; 7 nucleotides align to TRBD1. This CDR3 has 16 amino acids. Germline assignment: CDR1 SGHAT and CDR2 FQNNGV. With V trimmed by 5 bases and J by 8 bases, 17 bases remained unmatched. CDR3 DNA: TGTGCCAGCAGCACTCGCTACCGGGACAGTTCACAAGGCTACACCTTC. Protein product: CASSTRYRDSSQGYTF.

The V call is TRBV30, the J call TRBJ2-7, with TRBD2 identical over 7 bases. The trim removed 3 bases at V and 9 bases at J, leaving 14 bases unmatched. Germline CDR1 and CDR2: GTSNPN and SVGIG (reference sequence). The CDR3 loop spans 14 amino acids. CDR3 residues: CAWRGRLAHFGQYF. In DNA form, the CDR3 reads TGTGCCTGGAGGGGAAGACTAGCCCATTTCGGGCAGTACTTC.

This clonotype was seen ten or more times. This chain connects TRBV20-1 to TRBJ1-3; D uncertain. CDR1 and CDR2 from the germline V gene are DFQATT and SNEGSKA (reference sequence). The V gene lost 1 base and the J gene lost 0 bases, with 10 bases spanning the gap. The length of the CDR3 is 15 residues. The CDR3 sequence is CSARVAASSGNTIYF. DNA of the CDR3: TGCAGTGCTAGAGTCGCGGCTAGCTCTGGAAACACCATATATTTT.

This clonotype appeared many times. The chain has TRBV5-1 and TRBJ1-1; D is uncertain. The CDR3 sequence is 14 residues long. Per the germline V gene, CDR1 is SGHRS and CDR2 is YFSETQ. The V gene lost 0 bases and the J gene lost 5 bases, with 11 bases spanning the gap. This CDR3 is CASSLANPGTEAFF. As DNA, the CDR3 is TGCGCCAGCAGCTTGGCCAACCCCGGGACTGAAGCTTTCTTT.

This clonotype was found many times. This chain's CDR3 is CSVGRGILLNTEAFF. The CDR3 DNA reads TGCAGCGTCGGTCGGGGGATTTTGCTGAACACTGAAGCTTTCTTT. The V call is TRBV29-1, the J call TRBJ1-1, with D maybe TRBD1 (5 bases). Germline V gene lookup returns CDR1 SQVTM and CDR2 ANQGSEA. Deletions cut 6 bases from V and 0 bases from J, with 17 bases between. CDR3 length: 15 amino acids.

The chain is built from TRBV3-1 and TRBJ2-5, with 7 bases fitting TRBD1. The junction had 9 bases not matched to a gene; V was cut back by 4 bases and J by 7 bases. The germline CDR1 and CDR2 sequences are LGHDT and YNNKEL (reference sequence). The CDR3 is 14 amino acids. The chain's CDR3 is CASSPGTVVGTQYF. CDR3 DNA sequence: TGTGCCAGCAGCCCCGGGACAGTGGTGGGGACCCAGTACTTC.